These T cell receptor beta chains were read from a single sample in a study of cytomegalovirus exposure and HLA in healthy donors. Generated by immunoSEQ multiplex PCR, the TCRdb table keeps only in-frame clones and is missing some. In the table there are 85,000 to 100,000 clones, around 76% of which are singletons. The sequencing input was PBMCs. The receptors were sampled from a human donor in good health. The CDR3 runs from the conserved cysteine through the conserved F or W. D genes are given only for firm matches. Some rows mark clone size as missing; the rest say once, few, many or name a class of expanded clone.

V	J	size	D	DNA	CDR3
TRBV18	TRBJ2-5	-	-	TGTGCCAGCTCACCACGTGTATATGAGACCCAGTACTTC	CASSPRVYETQYF
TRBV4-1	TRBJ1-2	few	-	TGCGCCAGCAGCCACAGGATCTATGGCTACACCTTC	CASSHRIYGYTF
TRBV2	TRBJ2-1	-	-	TGTGCCAGCAGTGCTTTTCAGCTAGCTAATGAGCAGTTCTTC	CASSAFQLANEQFF
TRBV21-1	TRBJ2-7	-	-	TGTGCCAGCAGCAAAGGTCCCCTCCGGGGCTACGAGCAGTACTTC	CASSKGPLRGYEQYF
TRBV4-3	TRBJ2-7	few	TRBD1	TGCGCCAGCAGCCAAAGGGTGGGAGACAGGGGGTCCTACGAGCAGTACTTC	CASSQRVGDRGSYEQYF
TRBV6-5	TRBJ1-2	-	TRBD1	TGTGCCAGCAGTTACGCCCAGGGGGTAACGGGCTACACCTTC	CASSYAQGVTGYTF
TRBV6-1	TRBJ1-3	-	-	TGTGCCAGCTACAAAAACACCATATATTTT	CASYKNTIYF
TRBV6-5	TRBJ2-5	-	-	TGTGCCAGCAGTTACTCGCCGGGAACACAAGAGACCCAGTACTTC	CASSYSPGTQETQYF
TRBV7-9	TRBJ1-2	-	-	TGTGCCAGCAGCTCCGGGACAACGGGCCCTAACTATGGCTACACCTTC	CASSSGTTGPNYGYTF
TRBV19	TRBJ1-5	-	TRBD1	TGTGCCAGTAGTATACCGGGACAGGGGACTCAGCCCCAGCATTTT	CASSIPGQGTQPQHF
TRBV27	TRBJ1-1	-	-	TGTGCCAGCAGTTTTTTTCCGAGGCAGGGGCGAAACACTGAAGCTTTCTTT	CASSFFPRQGRNTEAFF
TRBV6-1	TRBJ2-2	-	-	TGTGCCGGTTCCAGGGGCACCGGGGAGCTGTTTTTT	CAGSRGTGELFF
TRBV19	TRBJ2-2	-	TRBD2	TGTGCCAGTAGTAACCAGCTAGCGGGGGCCACAATTAACACCGGGGAGCTGTTTTTT	CASSNQLAGATINTGELFF
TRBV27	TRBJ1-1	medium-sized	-	TGTGCCAGCAGTTTTACACGTCACACTGAAGCTTTCTTT	CASSFTRHTEAFF
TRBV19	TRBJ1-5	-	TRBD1	TGTGCCAGTAGCGCCGGGACAGACAATCAGCCCCAGCATTTT	CASSAGTDNQPQHF
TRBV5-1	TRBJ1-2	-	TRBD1	TGCGCCAGCAGCTTAGGGACAGCTAACTATGGCTACACCTTC	CASSLGTANYGYTF
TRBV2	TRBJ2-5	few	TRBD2	TGTGCCAGCAGTGACGAGCGGGGGGGCCGGGGAGAGACCCAGTACTTC	CASSDERGGRGETQYF
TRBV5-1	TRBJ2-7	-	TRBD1	TGCGCCAGCAGCTGGGATCAAAGGACAGGCTACGAGCAGTACTTC	CASSWDQRTGYEQYF
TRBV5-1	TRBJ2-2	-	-	TGCGCCGGCAGCTTGTCACAGGCGAACACCGGGGAGCTGTTTTTT	CAGSLSQANTGELFF
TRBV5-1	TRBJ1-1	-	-	TGCGCCAGCAGCTTGGAAGGGACAAGGACTGAAGCTTTCTTT	CASSLEGTRTEAFF
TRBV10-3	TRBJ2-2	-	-	TGTGCCATCAGGACCGACAGGCCGAACACCGGGGAGCTGTTTTTT	CAIRTDRPNTGELFF
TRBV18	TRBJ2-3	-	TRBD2	TGTGCCAGCTCACCAGGAGCGGGGATTGCAGATACGCAGTATTTT	CASSPGAGIADTQYF
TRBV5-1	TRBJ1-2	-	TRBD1	TGCGCCAGCAGCATGGACAGGGTTGGTGGCTACACCTTC	CASSMDRVGGYTF
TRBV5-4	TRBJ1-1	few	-	TGTGCCAGCAGCTTGGTTGGGAGAATGAACACTGAAGCTTTCTTT	CASSLVGRMNTEAFF
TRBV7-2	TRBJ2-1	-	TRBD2	TGTGCGGGGCTAGCGGGAGGGGGATTCAGTGAGCAGTTCTTC	CAGLAGGGFSEQFF
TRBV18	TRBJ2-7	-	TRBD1	TGTGCCAGCTCACCGGACAGGGTCGTCTACGAGCAGTACTTC	CASSPDRVVYEQYF
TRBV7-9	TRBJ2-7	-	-	TGTGCCAGCAGCCCTCCCTACGAGCAGTACTTC	CASSPPYEQYF
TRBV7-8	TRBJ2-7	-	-	TGTGCCAGCAGTTTCATCAGGGGCTACGAGCAGTACTTC	CASSFIRGYEQYF
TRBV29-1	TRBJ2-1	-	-	TGCAGCGTTGAAATCCCCAGCGGAGGTAGCTACAATGAGCAGTTCTTC	CSVEIPSGGSYNEQFF
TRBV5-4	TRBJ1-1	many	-	TGTGCCAGCAGCTTGGTCTGGAACACTGAAGCTTTCTTT	CASSLVWNTEAFF
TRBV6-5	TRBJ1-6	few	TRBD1	TGTGCCAGCAGGAGGACAGGGAAGGAGTCACCCCTCCACTTT	CASRRTGKESPLHF
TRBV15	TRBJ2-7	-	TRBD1	TGTGCCACCAGCAGACGACAGGGGGGGACCTACGAGCAGTACTTC	CATSRRQGGTYEQYF
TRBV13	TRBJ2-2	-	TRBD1	TGTGCCAGCAGCTTAGGTTCGCAGGGGGCAGACACCGGGGAGCTGTTTTTT	CASSLGSQGADTGELFF
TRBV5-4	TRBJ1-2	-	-	TGTGCCAGCAGCTTGGAGCAATGTGGCTACACCTTC	CASSLEQCGYTF
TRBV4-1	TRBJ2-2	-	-	TGCGCCAGCAGCTCAGGGTTTCGGGAGCTGTTTTTT	CASSSGFRELFF
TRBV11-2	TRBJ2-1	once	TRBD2	TGTGCCAGCAGCTTATGGGGCGGGAGTCATGAGCAGTTCTTC	CASSLWGGSHEQFF
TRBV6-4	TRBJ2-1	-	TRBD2	TGTGCCAGCAGTGAGGGACTAGCGGGGAACAATGAGCAGTTCTTC	CASSEGLAGNNEQFF
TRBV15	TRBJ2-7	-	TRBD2	TGTGCCACCAGCAGAGACCTGACTAGCGGGACCTACGAGCAGTACTTC	CATSRDLTSGTYEQYF
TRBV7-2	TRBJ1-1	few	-	TGTGCCAGCAGCTTAGATCGGGTGAACACTGAAGCTTTCTTT	CASSLDRVNTEAFF
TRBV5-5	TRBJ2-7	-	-	TGTGCCAGCAGCCGCGAGGGCAGGCCAGAAGACGAGCAGTACTTC	CASSREGRPEDEQYF
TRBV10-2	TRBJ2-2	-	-	TGCGCCAGCAGTGAGAGAGGGCGGGAGCTGTTTTTT	CASSERGRELFF
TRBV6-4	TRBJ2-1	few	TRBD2	TGTGCCAGCAGCCAGACTAGCGGGGAGAACAATGAGCAGTTCTTC	CASSQTSGENNEQFF
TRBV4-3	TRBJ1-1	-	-	TGCGCCAGCAGCCAAGATGAGGCCAGGGAGGTGAACACTGAAGCTTTCTTT	CASSQDEAREVNTEAFF